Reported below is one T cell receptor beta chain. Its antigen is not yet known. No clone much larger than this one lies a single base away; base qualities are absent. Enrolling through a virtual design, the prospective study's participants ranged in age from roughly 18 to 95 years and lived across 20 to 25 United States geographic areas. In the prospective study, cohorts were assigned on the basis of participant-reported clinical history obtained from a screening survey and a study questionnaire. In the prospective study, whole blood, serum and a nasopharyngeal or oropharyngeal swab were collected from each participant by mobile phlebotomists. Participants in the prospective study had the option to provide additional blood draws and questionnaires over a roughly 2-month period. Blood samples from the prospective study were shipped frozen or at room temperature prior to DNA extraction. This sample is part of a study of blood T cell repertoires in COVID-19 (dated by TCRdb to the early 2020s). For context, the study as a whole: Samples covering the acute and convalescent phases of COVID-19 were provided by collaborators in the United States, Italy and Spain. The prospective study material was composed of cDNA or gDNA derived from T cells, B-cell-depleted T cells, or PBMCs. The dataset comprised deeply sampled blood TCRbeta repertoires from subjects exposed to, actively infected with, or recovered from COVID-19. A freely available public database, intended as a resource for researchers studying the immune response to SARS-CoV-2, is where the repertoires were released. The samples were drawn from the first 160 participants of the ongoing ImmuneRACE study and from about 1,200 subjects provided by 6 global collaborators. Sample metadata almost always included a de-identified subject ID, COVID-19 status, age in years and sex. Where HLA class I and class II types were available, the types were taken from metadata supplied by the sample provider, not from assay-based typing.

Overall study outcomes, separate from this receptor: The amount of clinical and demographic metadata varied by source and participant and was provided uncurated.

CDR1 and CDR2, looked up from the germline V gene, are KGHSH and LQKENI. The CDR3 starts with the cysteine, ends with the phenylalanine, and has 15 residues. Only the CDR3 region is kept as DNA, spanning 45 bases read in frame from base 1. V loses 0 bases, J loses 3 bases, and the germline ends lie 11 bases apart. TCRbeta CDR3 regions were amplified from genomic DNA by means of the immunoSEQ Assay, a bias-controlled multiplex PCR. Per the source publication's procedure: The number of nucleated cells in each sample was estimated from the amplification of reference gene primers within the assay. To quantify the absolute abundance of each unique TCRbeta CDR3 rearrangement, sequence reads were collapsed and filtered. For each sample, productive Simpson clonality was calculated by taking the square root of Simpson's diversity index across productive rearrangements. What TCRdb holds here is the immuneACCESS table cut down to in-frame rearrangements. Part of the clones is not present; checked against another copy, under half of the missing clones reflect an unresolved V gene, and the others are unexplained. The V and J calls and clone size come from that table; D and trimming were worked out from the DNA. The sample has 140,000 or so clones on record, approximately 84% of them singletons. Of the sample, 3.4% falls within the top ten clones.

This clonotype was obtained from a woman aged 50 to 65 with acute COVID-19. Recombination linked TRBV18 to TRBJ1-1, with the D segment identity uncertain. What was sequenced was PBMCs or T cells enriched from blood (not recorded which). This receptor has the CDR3 CASSPPSGGDTEAFF. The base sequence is TGTGCCAGCTCACCACCATCAGGAGGTGACACTGAAGCTTTCTTT.